Following are 17 T cell receptor beta chains from one sample sequenced in a study of regulatory T cells in long-lasting Graves disease. Indicated time point: persistent/refractory GD, antithyroid drugs over 5 years with positive TRAb. Extracted RNA from PBMCs served as the source of the TCR library. Through Arm-PCR of CDR3 regions and iRepertoire HTBI primers, TCR beta libraries were built. MiXCR was run by TCRdb on the multiplex PCR reads, yielding one entry per CDR3 protein. The table records 390,000 or so distinct CDR3 sequences, more than 20% of them present only once. The sample consisted of peripheral blood mononuclear cells (PBMCs), taken when the disease was refractory, from a patient treated with antithyroid drugs. These receptors came from a woman in her forties with Graves disease.

Worth noting for this clonotype: Since no conserved phenylalanine or tryptophan closes the CDR3, a read error is the likely cause. The chain couples TRBV2 to TRBJ2-7; 11 bases fit TRBD2. This CDR3 comprises 15 residues. J gave up 6 bases and V 5 bases, and 9 bases lay outside the gene matches. Per germline, CDR1 SNHLY and CDR2 FYNNEI. CDR3 loop: CASSPKLAGDVEQYL. DNA of the CDR3: TGTGCCAGCAGTCCTAAACTAGCGGGAGACGTCGAGCAGTACCTC.

The rearrangement uses TRBV20-1 and TRBJ2-7, with 9 bases that match TRBD2. CDR3 length: 18 residues. Germline CDR1 reads DFQATT; CDR2 reads SNEGSKA (reference sequence). Trimming at V came to 5 bases and at J to 4 bases, leaving 21 bases not matched to a gene. The CDR3 coding sequence is TGCAGTGCTCCTGGAACGAATAGCGGGAGATCTGTGTGGTACGAGCAGTACTTC. Translated, it gives CSAPGTNSGRSVWYEQYF.

A few counts support this clonotype. The genes are TRBV5-5 and TRBJ2-7, with D perhaps matching TRBD1 (7 bases). CDR1 is SGHKS and CDR2 is YYEKEE in the germline V gene (reference sequence). The CDR3 runs to 15 residues. Trimming stripped 0 bases from V and 1 base from J, with 11 bases between. CDR3 region: CASSLVSGGSYEQYF. CDR3 nucleotides: TGTGCCAGCAGCTTGGTCTCAGGGGGGTCCTACGAGCAGTACTTC.

In this sample, this clonotype turned up many times. The gene calls are TRBV15 and TRBJ2-2; D remains unclear. The V gene's germline CDR1 is LNHNV and CDR2 YYDKDF (reference sequence). The V and J ends lost 0 bases and 9 bases respectively, with 8 bases between them. This CDR3 contains 13 residues. The CDR3, as DNA: TGTGCCACCAGCAGAGATAGTCCCCGGGAGCTGTTTTTT. This encodes CATSRDSPRELFF. Using reference TRBV15 and TRBJ2-2 for the parts outside the CDR3, the full variable domain is DAMVIQNPRYQVTQFGKPVTLSCSQTLNHNVMYWYQQKSSQAPKLLFHYYDKDFNNEADTPDNFQSRRPNTSFCFLDIRSPGLGDTAMYLCATSRDSPRELFFGEGSRLTVL.

The V gene is TRBV11-2, the J gene TRBJ2-3, with D possibly being TRBD2 (6 bases). V was clipped by 0 bases and J by 0 bases, with 13 bases between them. The V gene's germline CDR1 is SGHAT and CDR2 FQNNGV. This CDR3 has 17 amino acids. As DNA, the CDR3 is TGTGCCAGCAGCTTAGATTTGCGGGGTGCTAGCACAGATACGCAGTATTTT. It codes for CASSLDLRGASTDTQYF.

This clonotype was counted only a few times. The rearrangement links TRBV20-1 to TRBJ2-3, with a weak D call TRBD2 (6 bases). The CDR3 consists of 14 residues. Germline-derived CDR1 and CDR2 are DFQATT and SNEGSKA (reference sequence). V shed 6 bases and J shed 3 bases, with 16 bases lying between them. CDR3 loop: CSARGNLMTDTQYF. Here the CDR3 DNA reads TGCAGTGCCCGCGGGAATTTGATGACAGATACGCAGTATTTT.

The chain has TRBV20-1 and TRBJ2-3, with D perhaps given as TRBD1 or TRBD2 (6 bases each). CDR3 length: 15 residues. Germline CDR1 and CDR2: DFQATT and SNEGSKA (reference sequence). Trimming took 1 base from V and 4 from J, leaving 15 bases between them. In nucleotides, the CDR3 is TGCAGTGCTAGAGGGTCCGGGGGCAGGGCAGATACGCAGTATTTT. Protein: CSARGSGGRADTQYF.

This clonotype was recorded many times. The chain links TRBV6-1 to TRBJ1-1; D possibly corresponds to TRBD1 (5 bases). The V and J ends lost 5 bases and 4 bases respectively, with 17 bases between them. Germline V gives CDR1 MNHNS, CDR2 SASEGT. This CDR3 spans 15 amino acids. CDR3: CASSPRGPGLTEAFF. The CDR3 DNA reads TGTGCCAGCAGTCCTCGGGGCCCTGGGCTCACTGAAGCTTTCTTT.

V and J are TRBV9 and TRBJ1-6; D gene ambiguous. The CDR3 sequence is 13 residues long. V was shortened by 1 base and J by 9 bases, with 8 bases between the two germline ends. In germline, CDR1 is SGDLS, CDR2 YYNGEE. CDR3 in DNA: TGTGCCAGCAGCGTAAGGGTGTCTTCACCCCTCCACTTT. This sequence encodes CASSVRVSSPLHF.

This clonotype was detected many times. V usage is TRBV28 and J usage is TRBJ2-7; TRBD1 is a possible D gene (5 bases). This CDR3 is 18 amino acids long. Germline V CDR1 and CDR2: MDHEN, SYDVKM. V lost 1 base and J 4 bases, leaving 23 bases between the germline ends. For the CDR3, the DNA is TGTGCCAGCAGTTTATTACCCGGGCAATGGGGCAGGGAATACGAGCAGTACTTC. As protein: CASSLLPGQWGREYEQYF.

This clonotype has ten or more counts. The chain links TRBV28 to TRBJ1-5, with 7 bases fitting TRBD1. This CDR3 spans 16 amino acids. Losses at the gene ends were 5 bases for V and 6 bases for J; bases not matched to a gene: 13. CDR1 MDHEN and CDR2 SYDVKM come from the germline V gene. The CDR3 sequence is CASSPAGTAYGQPQHF. The CDR3 DNA is TGTGCCAGCAGTCCAGCAGGGACAGCGTACGGTCAGCCCCAGCATTTT.

The chain couples TRBV5-1 to TRBJ2-1; 13 nucleotides align to TRBD2. The CDR3 has 15 residues. V lost 4 bases and J lost 7; bases outside the gene matches: 5. Germline loops: CDR1 SGHRS, CDR2 YFSETQ. In DNA form, the CDR3 reads TGCGCCAGCAGCCGACTAGCGGGGGGCGGGAATGAGCAGTTCTTC. Translated, it gives CASSRLAGGGNEQFF.

Many counts were recorded for this clonotype. This chain links TRBV7-8 with TRBJ2-5, with TRBD2 matching over 9 bases. This CDR3 comprises 16 residues. Trimming at V came to 2 bases and at J to 6 bases, leaving 10 bases not matched to a gene. Germline V CDR1 and CDR2: SGHVS, FQNEAQ. The DNA for the CDR3 is TGTGCCAGCAGCTTAAGAATTAGCGGGAGTGTCCAGACCCAGTACTTC. It encodes CASSLRISGSVQTQYF. Supplemented by reference TRBV7-8 and TRBJ2-5, the full variable domain reads GAGVSQSPRYKVAKRGQDVALRCDPISGHVSLFWYQQALGQGPEFLTYFQNEAQLDKSGLPSDRFFAERPEGSVSTLKIQRTQQEDSAVYLCASSLRISGSVQTQYFGPGTRLLVL.

The chain is built from TRBV20-1 and TRBJ1-6; D is ambiguous. The germline V gene has CDR1 DFQATT and CDR2 SNEGSKA (reference sequence). This CDR3 region has 13 residues. The V end was cut by 5 bases, the J end by 0 bases, with 5 bases between. CDR3 region: CSASSSYNSPLHF. CDR3 bases: TGCAGTGCTTCTAGCTCCTATAATTCACCCCTCCACTTT.

This clonotype was seen many times. Here the CDR3 DNA reads TGCAGTGCTAGAGATAACAGGGGAGGCTCACCCCTCCACTTT. It encodes CSARDNRGGSPLHF. The V gene is TRBV20-1, the J gene TRBJ1-6; 7 positions match TRBD1. The CDR3 is 14 amino acids. V was pared by 0 bases and J by 10 bases, with 6 bases of the junction left unmatched. Per the germline V gene, CDR1 is DFQATT and CDR2 is SNEGSKA (reference sequence).

This clonotype was seen ten or more times. The V gene is TRBV12-5, the J gene TRBJ1-2; 9 bases match TRBD1. In germline, CDR1 is LGHNT, CDR2 FRNRAP. V trimming: 6 bases; J trimming: 5 bases; junction bases outside the gene matches: 4. The CDR3 has 13 amino acids. CDR3 DNA: TGTGCTAGTGGGGGGACAGGGACTTATGGCTACACCTTC. As protein: CASGGTGTYGYTF.

The J gene is TRBJ1-1, the V gene TRBV20-1; unclear D gene. Trimming removed 6 bases from V and 4 bases from J, with 18 bases in between. The CDR3 contains 14 residues. Germline CDR1 is DFQATT and CDR2 is SNEGSKA (reference sequence). The DNA of the CDR3 is TGCAGTGCCGCAGCGGTAGATTGGGGCACTGAAGCTTTCTTT. It is translated as CSAAAVDWGTEAFF.